Below, 11 T cell receptor beta chains from the same sample are listed, as sequenced in a study of T cells expressing NK-cell markers. With the 5' RACE reads reprocessed, TCRdb shows one record per CDR3 protein and no DNA. This sample's table has a few hundred thousand distinct CDR3 sequences. What was sequenced was blood T cells: a sorted CD56 or NKG2C T cell subset, CD4+ or CD8+ T cells, or bulk PBMC T cells (not recorded which). The receptors originated from a woman aged 45-65 years in good health.

The rearrangement joins TRBV7-3 to TRBJ2-3; the TCRdb call, TRBD2, lacks DNA for checking. Germline V gene lookup returns CDR1 SGHTA and CDR2 FQGTGA. The CDR3 extends over 17 amino acids. CDR3 region: CASSSRQLAGGVDTQYF.

The chain employs TRBV20-1 and TRBJ2-3; TCRdb returns TRBD2, unconfirmable since there is no DNA. The CDR3 spans 12 residues. Germline values: CDR1 DFQATT, CDR2 SNEGSKA (reference sequence). The CDR3 spells CSAIIPGDTQYF.

CDR3: CASSYSRGMSNQPQHF. The chain is built from TRBV6-2 or TRBV6-3 and TRBJ1-5. There are 16 residues in the CDR3. Per the germline V gene, CDR1 is MNHEY and CDR2 is SVGEGT.

The rearrangement links TRBV6-5 to TRBJ2-3; TCRdb returns TRBD2, unconfirmable since there is no DNA. CDR3 length: 13 amino acids. CDR1 and CDR2 from the germline V gene are MNHEY and SVGAGI. CDR3: CAARTLSTDTQYF.

The chain has TRBV6-1 and TRBJ1-2; TCRdb lists TRBD1, though no DNA is available to test this call. Germline loops: CDR1 MNHNS, CDR2 SASEGT. There are 13 residues in the CDR3. The CDR3 is CASINQRQGGYTF.

This chain connects TRBV5-1 to TRBJ1-2. The CDR3 has 14 residues. Looked up from germline, CDR1 is SGHRS and CDR2 is YFSETQ. CDR3 amino acids: CASSPEGQGYGYTF.

The chain joins TRBV2 to TRBJ2-7; TCRdb designates TRBD1, a call that cannot be tested without DNA. CDR1 and CDR2 from the germline V gene are SNHLY and FYNNEI. This CDR3 has 13 amino acids. CDR3 loop: CASSPPDRGEQYF.

The V call is TRBV20-1, the J call TRBJ2-1; TCRdb reports TRBD1, a call that lacks DNA to check it against. This CDR3 has 15 amino acids. Germline assignment: CDR1 DFQATT and CDR2 SNEGSKA (reference sequence). CDR3 sequence reads: CSARDPGKKGNEQFF.

The V gene is TRBV11-3, the J gene TRBJ2-7. CDR1 SGHNT and CDR2 YENEEA come from the germline V gene. This CDR3 has 14 residues. CDR3 loop: CASSFGQLAYEQYF.

The V and J genes are TRBV3-1 and TRBJ2-2; TCRdb proposes TRBD1, but this gene call is untestable without DNA. The germline V gene encodes CDR1 LGHDT and CDR2 YNNKEL (reference sequence). This CDR3 spans 15 amino acids. This CDR3 is CASSPRGQGTGELFF.

V usage is TRBV7-3 and J usage is TRBJ2-1; TCRdb reports TRBD1, a call that lacks DNA to check it against. Germline values: CDR1 SGHTA, CDR2 FQGTGA. The length of the CDR3 is 13 residues. The CDR3 loop reads CASRAGQSNEQFF.